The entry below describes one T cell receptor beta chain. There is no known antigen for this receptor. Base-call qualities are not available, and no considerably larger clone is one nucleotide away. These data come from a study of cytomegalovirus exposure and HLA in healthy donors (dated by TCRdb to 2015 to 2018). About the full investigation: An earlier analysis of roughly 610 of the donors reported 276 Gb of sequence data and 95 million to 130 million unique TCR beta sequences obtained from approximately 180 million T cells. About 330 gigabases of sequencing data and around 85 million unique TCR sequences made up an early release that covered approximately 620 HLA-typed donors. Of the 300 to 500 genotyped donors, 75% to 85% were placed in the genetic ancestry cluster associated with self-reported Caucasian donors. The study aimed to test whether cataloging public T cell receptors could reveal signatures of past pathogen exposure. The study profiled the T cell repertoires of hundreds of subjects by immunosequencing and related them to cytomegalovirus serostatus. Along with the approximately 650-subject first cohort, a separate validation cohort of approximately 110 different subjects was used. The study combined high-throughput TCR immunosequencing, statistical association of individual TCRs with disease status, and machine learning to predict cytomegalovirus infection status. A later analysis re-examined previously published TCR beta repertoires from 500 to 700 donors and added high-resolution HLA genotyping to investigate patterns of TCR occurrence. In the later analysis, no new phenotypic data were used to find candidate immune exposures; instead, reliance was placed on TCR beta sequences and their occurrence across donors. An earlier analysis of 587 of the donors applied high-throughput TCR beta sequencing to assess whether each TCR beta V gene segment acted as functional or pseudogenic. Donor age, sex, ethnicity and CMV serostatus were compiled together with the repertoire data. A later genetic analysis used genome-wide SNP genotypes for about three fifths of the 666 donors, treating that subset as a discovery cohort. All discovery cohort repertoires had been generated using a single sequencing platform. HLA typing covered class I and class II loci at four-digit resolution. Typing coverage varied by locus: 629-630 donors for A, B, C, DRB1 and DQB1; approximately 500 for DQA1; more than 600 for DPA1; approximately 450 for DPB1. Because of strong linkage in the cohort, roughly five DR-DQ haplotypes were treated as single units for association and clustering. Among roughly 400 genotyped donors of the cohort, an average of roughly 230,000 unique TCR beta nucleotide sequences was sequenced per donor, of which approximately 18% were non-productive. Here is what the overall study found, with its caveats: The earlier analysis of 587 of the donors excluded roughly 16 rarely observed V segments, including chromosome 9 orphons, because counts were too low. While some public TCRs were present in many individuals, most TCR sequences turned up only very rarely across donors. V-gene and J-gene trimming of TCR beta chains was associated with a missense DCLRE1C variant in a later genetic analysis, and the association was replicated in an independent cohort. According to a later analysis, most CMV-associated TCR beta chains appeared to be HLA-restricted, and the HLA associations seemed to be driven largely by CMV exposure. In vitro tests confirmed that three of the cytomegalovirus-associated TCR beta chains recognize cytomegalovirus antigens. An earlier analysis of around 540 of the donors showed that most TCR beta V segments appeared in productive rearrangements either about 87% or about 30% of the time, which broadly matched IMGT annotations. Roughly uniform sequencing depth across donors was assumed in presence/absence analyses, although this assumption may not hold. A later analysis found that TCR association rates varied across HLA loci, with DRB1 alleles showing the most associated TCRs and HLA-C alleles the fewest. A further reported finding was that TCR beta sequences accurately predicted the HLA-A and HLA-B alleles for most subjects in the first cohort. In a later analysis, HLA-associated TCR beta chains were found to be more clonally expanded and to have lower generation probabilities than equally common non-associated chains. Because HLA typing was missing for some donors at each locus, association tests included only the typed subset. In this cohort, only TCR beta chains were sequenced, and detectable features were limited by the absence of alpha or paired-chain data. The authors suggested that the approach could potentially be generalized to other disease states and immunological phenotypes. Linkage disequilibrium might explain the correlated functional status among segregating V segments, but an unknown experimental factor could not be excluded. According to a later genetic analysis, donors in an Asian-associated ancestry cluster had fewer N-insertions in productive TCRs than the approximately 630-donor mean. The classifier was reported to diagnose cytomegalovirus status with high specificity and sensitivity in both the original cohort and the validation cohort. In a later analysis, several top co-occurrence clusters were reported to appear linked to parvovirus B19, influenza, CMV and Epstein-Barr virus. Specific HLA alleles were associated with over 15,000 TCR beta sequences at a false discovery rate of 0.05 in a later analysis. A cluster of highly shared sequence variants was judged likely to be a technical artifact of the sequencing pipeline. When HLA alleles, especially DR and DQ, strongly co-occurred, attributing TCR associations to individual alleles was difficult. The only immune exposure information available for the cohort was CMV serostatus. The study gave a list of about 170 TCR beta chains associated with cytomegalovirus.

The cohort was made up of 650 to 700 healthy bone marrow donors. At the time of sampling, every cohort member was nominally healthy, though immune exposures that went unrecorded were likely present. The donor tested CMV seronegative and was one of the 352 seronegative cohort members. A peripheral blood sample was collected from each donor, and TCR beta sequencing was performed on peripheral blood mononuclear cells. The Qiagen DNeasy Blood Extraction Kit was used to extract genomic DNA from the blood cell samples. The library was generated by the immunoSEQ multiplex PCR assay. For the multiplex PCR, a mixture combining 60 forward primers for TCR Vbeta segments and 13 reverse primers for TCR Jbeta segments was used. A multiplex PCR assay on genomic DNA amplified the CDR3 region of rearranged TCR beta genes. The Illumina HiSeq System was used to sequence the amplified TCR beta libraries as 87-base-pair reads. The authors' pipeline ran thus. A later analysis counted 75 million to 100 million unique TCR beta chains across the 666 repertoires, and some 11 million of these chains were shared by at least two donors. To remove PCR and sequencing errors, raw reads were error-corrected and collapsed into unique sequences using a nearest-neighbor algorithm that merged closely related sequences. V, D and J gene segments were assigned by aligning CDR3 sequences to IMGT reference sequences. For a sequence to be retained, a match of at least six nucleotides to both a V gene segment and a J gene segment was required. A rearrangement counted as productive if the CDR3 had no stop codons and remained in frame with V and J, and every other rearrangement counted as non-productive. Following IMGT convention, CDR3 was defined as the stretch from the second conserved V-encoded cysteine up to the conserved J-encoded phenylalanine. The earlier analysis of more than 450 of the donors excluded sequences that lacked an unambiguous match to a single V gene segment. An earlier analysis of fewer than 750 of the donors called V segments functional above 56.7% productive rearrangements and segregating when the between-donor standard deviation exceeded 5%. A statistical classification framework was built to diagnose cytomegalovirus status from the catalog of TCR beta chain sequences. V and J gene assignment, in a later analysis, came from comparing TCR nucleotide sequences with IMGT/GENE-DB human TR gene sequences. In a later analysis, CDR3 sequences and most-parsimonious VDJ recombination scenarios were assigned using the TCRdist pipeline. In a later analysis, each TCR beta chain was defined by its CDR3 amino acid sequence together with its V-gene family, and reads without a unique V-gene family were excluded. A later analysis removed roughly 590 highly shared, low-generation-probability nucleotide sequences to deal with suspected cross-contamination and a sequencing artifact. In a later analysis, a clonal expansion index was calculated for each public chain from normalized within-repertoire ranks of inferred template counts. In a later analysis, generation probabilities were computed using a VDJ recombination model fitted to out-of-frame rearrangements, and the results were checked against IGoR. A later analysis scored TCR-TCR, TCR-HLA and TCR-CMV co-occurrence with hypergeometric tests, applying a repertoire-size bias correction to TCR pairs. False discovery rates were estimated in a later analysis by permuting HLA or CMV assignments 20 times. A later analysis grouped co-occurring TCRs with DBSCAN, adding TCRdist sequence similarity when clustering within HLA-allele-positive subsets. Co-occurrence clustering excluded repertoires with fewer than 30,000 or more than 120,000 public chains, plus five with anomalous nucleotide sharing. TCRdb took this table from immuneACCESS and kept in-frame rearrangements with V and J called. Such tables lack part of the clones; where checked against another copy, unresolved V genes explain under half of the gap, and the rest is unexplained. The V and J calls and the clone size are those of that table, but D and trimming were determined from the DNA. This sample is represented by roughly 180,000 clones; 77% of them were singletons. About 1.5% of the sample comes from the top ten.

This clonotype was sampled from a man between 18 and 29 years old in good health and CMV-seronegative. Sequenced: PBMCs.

The CDR3 has the sequence CASSPLAGGPTGELFF. Read as DNA, the sequence is TGTGCCAGCTCACCTTTAGCGGGAGGGCCCACCGGGGAGCTGTTTTTT. The sequence is built from TRBV18 and TRBJ2-2; 11 bases in the middle match TRBD2. Clipping removes 3 bases from V and 4 bases from J, with 4 as the unmatched junction base count. From the germline V gene, CDR1 is KGHSH and CDR2 is LQKENI. The CDR3, from cysteine to phenylalanine, totals 16 residues. Only the CDR3 part of the read is kept: 48 bases, read in frame from the first base.